These 27 T cell receptor beta chains came from one sample sequenced in a study of CD8 T cells in Susac syndrome (dated by TCRdb to between 2018 and 2020). Libraries were made using the immunoSEQ multiplex PCR assay. RNA was extracted using the RNeasy kit, and roughly 0.5 to 1 ug of the RNA was reverse transcribed with random hexamers. TCRdb passed the public sequencing reads through fastp at Q25 and MiXCR, retaining productive beta sequences. Merged by CDR3 protein, the rows form single entries marked with the most common genes and DNA. For this sample there are about 180,000 distinct CDR3 sequences; approximately 95% appear just once. Of the sample, 0.093% is held by the ten largest clones. Sequenced sample: CD4+ T cells from PBMCs. The receptors come from a human donor with multiple sclerosis.

The gene calls are TRBV20-1 and TRBJ1-4; no firm D call. Trimming took off 1 base at V and 7 bases at J, with 4 bases between the two ends. The V gene's germline CDR1 is DFQATT and CDR2 SNEGSKA (reference sequence). The CDR3 length is 11 residues. The CDR3 sequence: CSARGSEKLFF. The CDR3 region has the DNA TGCAGTGCTAGAGGAAGTGAAAAACTGTTTTTT.

This clonotype appeared once. V usage is TRBV20-1 and J usage is TRBJ1-1; 7 bases agree with TRBD1. The ends lost 3 bases at V and 4 bases at J; junction bases unmatched: 5. This CDR3 contains 13 residues. The V gene's germline CDR1 is DFQATT and CDR2 SNEGSKA (reference sequence). CDR3 in amino acids: CSASQNRGTEAFF. The CDR3 DNA sequence: TGCAGTGCTAGCCAAAACAGGGGCACTGAAGCTTTCTTT.

The chain employs TRBV19 and TRBJ2-1, with D tentatively TRBD1 (5 bases). Between the trimmed V and J ends, which lost 6 bases and 5 bases, there was a span of 11 bases. Per germline, CDR1 LNHDA and CDR2 SQIVND (reference sequence). This CDR3 is 13 amino acids long. CDR3: CASSGRVNNEQFF. CDR3 in DNA: TGTGCCAGTAGCGGCAGGGTAAACAATGAGCAGTTCTTC.

The CDR3 DNA reads TGCAGTGCCGAGGGGAGCATGAACACTGAAGCTTTCTTT. As protein: CSAEGSMNTEAFF. V is TRBV20-1 and J is TRBJ1-1, with D maybe TRBD1 (5 bases). This CDR3 has 13 amino acids. V lost 6 bases and J lost 0, with 11 bases in between. The germline V gene has CDR1 DFQATT and CDR2 SNEGSKA (reference sequence).

The CDR3: CSVVGTRPLAYDNEQFF. CDR3 DNA sequence: TGCAGCGTTGTTGGGACTAGGCCCCTAGCATATGACAATGAGCAGTTCTTC. This sequence joins TRBV29-1 and TRBJ2-1; 8 nucleotides match TRBD2. V shed 4 bases and J 5 bases; nucleotides not matched to a gene: 16. The germline V gene has CDR1 SQVTM and CDR2 ANQGSEA. The CDR3 covers 17 residues.

The V call is TRBV2, the J call TRBJ1-2, with a weak D call TRBD1 (5 bases). V was pared by 8 bases and J by 0 bases, with 13 bases between. There are 14 residues in the CDR3. CDR1 and CDR2 (germline): SNHLY, FYNNEI. The CDR3 loop reads CASQDRLPNYGYTF. In nucleotides, the CDR3 is TGTGCCAGCCAAGACAGACTTCCTAACTATGGCTACACCTTC. The whole variable domain, remainder taken from reference TRBV2 and TRBJ1-2, is EPEVTQTPSHQVTQMGQEVILRCVPISNHLYFYWYRQILGQKVEFLVSFYNNEISEKSEIFDDQFSVERPDGSNFTLKIRSTKLEDSAMYFCASQDRLPNYGYTFGSGTRLTVV.

The rearrangement joins TRBV12-3 or TRBV12-4 to TRBJ2-7, with 12 bases fitting TRBD2. The CDR3 has 19 amino acids. The ends lost 5 bases at V and 1 base at J; junction bases unmatched: 15. CDR3 bases: TGTGCCAGCAGTGGACTTGCGGGACTAGCGGGTAAGAGGTCCTACGAGCAGTACTTC. Amino acids: CASSGLAGLAGKRSYEQYF.

This clonotype was counted a single time. The V and J genes are TRBV27 and TRBJ2-7, with D possibly TRBD1 on 6 matching bases. The CDR3 runs 13 residues. Germline lookup yields CDR1 MNHEY and CDR2 SMNVEV (reference sequence). V lost 7 bases and J lost 3, with 13 bases in between. CDR3 coding DNA: TGTGCCAGCAACCGGCGGACAGTCTACGAGCAGTACTTC. It codes for CASNRRTVYEQYF.

The genes are TRBV15 and TRBJ2-2; D remains ambiguous. The CDR3 is 14 residues long. The V end lost 0 bases, the J end lost 5 bases, and 7 bases lay between the germline ends. Germline CDR1 is LNHNV and CDR2 is YYDKDF (reference sequence). The CDR3 is CATSRDKNTGELFF. In nucleotides, the CDR3 is TGTGCCACCAGCAGAGATAAGAATACCGGGGAGCTGTTTTTT. The variable domain in full, completed from reference TRBV15 and TRBJ2-2, reads DAMVIQNPRYQVTQFGKPVTLSCSQTLNHNVMYWYQQKSSQAPKLLFHYYDKDFNNEADTPDNFQSRRPNTSFCFLDIRSPGLGDTAMYLCATSRDKNTGELFFGEGSRLTVL.

In DNA form, the CDR3 reads TGTGCCAGCAGCTTAGATCGGGGGGTCCCGGAGCAGTACTTC. Translation: CASSLDRGVPEQYF. This chain uses TRBV7-2 with TRBJ2-7; 7 bases match TRBD2. Per germline, CDR1 SGHTA and CDR2 FQGNSA. Trimming at V came to 1 base and at J to 7 bases, leaving 7 bases not matched to a gene. CDR3 size: 14 residues.

This chain joins TRBV6-5 and TRBJ2-5, with D hard to call. Germline V gene sequence: CDR1 MNHEY, CDR2 SVGAGI. V lost 0 bases to trimming and J lost 1 base, with 9 bases between them. CDR3 length: 15 residues. CDR3 nucleotide sequence: TGTGCCAGCAGTTACTCGGGGTGGTCCCAAGAGACCCAGTACTTC. Amino acids: CASSYSGWSQETQYF.

This rearrangement joins TRBV19 to TRBJ2-7; perhaps TRBD2 as D (7 bases). Trimming removed 7 bases from V and 3 bases from J, with 13 bases in between. CDR1 and CDR2 from the germline V gene are LNHDA and SQIVND (reference sequence). The CDR3 contains 13 residues. CDR3 residues: CASTGGGRYEQYF. CDR3 DNA sequence: TGTGCCAGTACCGGCGGGGGCCGCTACGAGCAGTACTTC.

This chain uses TRBV12-3 or TRBV12-4 with TRBJ1-2; 9 nucleotides line up with TRBD1. V dropped 7 bases and J dropped 8; count of bases not matched to a gene: 14. The CDR3 has 15 residues. The CDR3 DNA is TGTGCCAGCAAGTCCGGCCCCGGGACAGGGCGCGGCTACACCTTC. It is translated as CASKSGPGTGRGYTF.

V and J are TRBV5-6 and TRBJ1-6; D might be TRBD1 (6 bases). The CDR3 totals 14 residues. V was clipped by 4 bases and J by 9 bases, with 14 bases between them. Germline V gives CDR1 SGHDT, CDR2 YYEEEE. This CDR3 reads CASSPQGGGSPLHF. CDR3 in DNA: TGTGCCAGCAGCCCACAGGGTGGAGGTTCACCCCTCCACTTT.

The CDR3 protein is CASSGGPYGYTF. CDR3 nucleotides: TGTGCCAGCAGTGGGGGGCCCTATGGCTACACCTTC. The V gene is TRBV12-3 or TRBV12-4, the J gene TRBJ1-2; D possibly corresponds to TRBD1 (6 bases). The germline V and J ends were trimmed by 5 bases and 4 bases, with 8 bases remaining between them. CDR3 length: 12 amino acids.

The V gene is TRBV9, the J gene TRBJ2-1; D is tentatively TRBD1 or TRBD2 (5 bases each). Trimming shortened V by 4 bases and J by 4 bases, and 18 bases separated the two germline ends. CDR3 length equals 16 residues. Germline CDR1 SGDLS, CDR2 YYNGEE. DNA of the CDR3: TGTGCCAGCAGCCCCACCGCCGGGGCCAATTACAATGAGCAGTTCTTC. Amino acid sequence: CASSPTAGANYNEQFF.

The chain is built from TRBV5-8 and TRBJ2-3; no firm D call. V was shortened by 0 bases and J by 0 bases, with 8 bases between the two germline ends. Per germline, CDR1 SGHTS and CDR2 YDEGEE. The CDR3 extends over 15 amino acids. The CDR3 reads CASSLGSASTDTQYF. In DNA, the CDR3 is TGTGCCAGCAGCTTGGGTTCCGCTAGCACAGATACGCAGTATTTT.

The chain is built from TRBV6-1 and TRBJ2-5; no clear D gene. The germline V gene encodes CDR1 MNHNS and CDR2 SASEGT. The V end lost 8 bases, the J end lost 5 bases, and 27 bases lay between the germline ends. This CDR3 is 17 amino acids long. The CDR3 DNA reads as TGTGCCAGCTCTGGCTCAATATATCCTAGACCCGGGGAGACCCAGTACTTC. This encodes CASSGSIYPRPGETQYF.

The V gene is TRBV11-2, the J gene TRBJ1-6, with no clear D. The CDR3 totals 15 residues. Per germline, CDR1 SGHAT and CDR2 FQNNGV. The V gene lost 5 bases and the J gene lost 7 bases, with 15 bases spanning the gap. In DNA form, the CDR3 reads TGTGCCAGCAGCCCCCAGGCAGTGACAAATTCACCCCTCCACTTT. Translated: CASSPQAVTNSPLHF.

The V gene is TRBV20-1, the J gene TRBJ2-1; 11 bases line up with TRBD2. CDR3 size: 15 residues. CDR1 and CDR2 from the germline V gene are DFQATT and SNEGSKA (reference sequence). V shed 4 bases, J shed 3 bases, and the junction held 5 bases outside the gene matches. The CDR3 region has the DNA TGCAGTGCTACCTCCACTAGCGGGGGCTACAATGAGCAGTTCTTC. Translation gives CSATSTSGGYNEQFF.

The chain has TRBV3-1 and TRBJ1-1; TRBD1 might be the D (5 bases). V was cut by 4 bases and J by 4 bases, with 13 bases left in between. The CDR3 covers 14 residues. In germline, CDR1 is LGHDT, CDR2 YNNKEL (reference sequence). The CDR3 region is CASSRALGTTEAFF. The CDR3 DNA follows: TGTGCCAGCAGCCGTGCCCTGGGGACCACTGAAGCTTTCTTT.

The rearrangement uses TRBV2 and TRBJ1-1; D not resolved. Trimming removed 8 bases from V and 1 base from J, with 2 bases in between. Germline V gene sequence: CDR1 SNHLY, CDR2 FYNNEI. CDR3 size: 10 residues. The CDR3 region is CASQNTEAFF. CDR3 DNA: TGTGCCAGCCAGAACACTGAAGCTTTCTTT.

V gene TRBV12-3 or TRBV12-4 combines with J gene TRBJ1-2, with 7 nucleotides matching TRBD1. The CDR3 is 11 residues long. The junction had 5 bases not matched to a gene; V was cut back by 7 bases and J by 9 bases. The CDR3 bases are TGTGCCAGCACCTACAGGGGAAGCTACACCTTC. Residues: CASTYRGSYTF.

This clonotype was found once. V gene TRBV20-1 combines with J gene TRBJ2-2; D is unclear. Per germline, CDR1 DFQATT and CDR2 SNEGSKA (reference sequence). The ends were cut back, 0 bases at V and 0 bases at J, with 11 bases in the middle. CDR3 length: 16 residues. The CDR3 protein is CSARDPALPNTGELFF. CDR3 DNA: TGCAGTGCTAGAGATCCAGCCCTACCGAACACCGGGGAGCTGTTTTTT.

The chain recombines TRBV4-3 with TRBJ1-3, with 7 bases matching TRBD1. With V trimmed by 2 bases and J by 0 bases, 4 bases remained unmatched. The germline gives CDR1 LGHNA, CDR2 YSLEER. This CDR3 is built from 16 residues. The DNA for the CDR3 is TGCGCCAGCAGCCAAACATACAGGGGCTCTGGAAACACCATATATTTT. It specifies CASSQTYRGSGNTIYF.

This sequence joins TRBV28 and TRBJ2-7; D unclear. The V and J ends lost 3 bases and 6 bases respectively, with 6 bases between them. The germline V gene encodes CDR1 MDHEN and CDR2 SYDVKM. The CDR3 has 11 amino acids. The CDR3 loop reads CASSFAIEQYF. The CDR3 DNA reads TGTGCCAGCAGTTTCGCGATCGAGCAGTACTTC.

V and J are TRBV20-1 and TRBJ1-4; D is uncertain. Trimming pared 5 bases from V and 8 bases from J, leaving 21 bases between. Germline values: CDR1 DFQATT, CDR2 SNEGSKA (reference sequence). This CDR3 region has 15 residues. The CDR3 region is CSASLSGRLKEKLFF. The DNA for the CDR3 is TGCAGTGCTTCCCTGTCAGGTCGATTGAAAGAAAAACTGTTTTTT.